One and the same sample provided the 10 T cell receptor beta chains below, sequenced in a study of blood T cell repertoires in COVID-19. Generated by immunoSEQ multiplex PCR, the TCRdb table keeps only in-frame clones and is missing some. The sample lists hundreds of thousands of clones; nearly 90% were seen once. The sample was peripheral blood. The receptors were gathered from a man between 18 and 35 years old with active or convalescent COVID-19.

A note on this clone: Other DNA sequences of this sample code for an identical CDR3. V usage is TRBV10-3 and J usage is TRBJ1-1, with 10 bases matching TRBD1. CDR3 length: 14 amino acids. Trimming at V came to 4 bases and at J to 4 bases, leaving 3 bases not matched to a gene. Germline V gene lookup returns CDR1 ENHRY and CDR2 SYGVKD. The DNA for the CDR3 is TGTGCCATCAGTGGGACAGGGGGGGGCACTGAAGCTTTCTTT. This sequence encodes CAISGTGGGTEAFF.

The V gene is TRBV9, the J gene TRBJ2-2, with a tentative D call TRBD2 (7 bases). The germline V and J ends were trimmed by 7 bases and 4 bases, with 17 bases remaining between them. Per the germline V gene, CDR1 is SGDLS and CDR2 is YYNGEE. The CDR3 consists of 15 residues. The DNA of the CDR3 is TGTGCCAGCTGCAGGGGCGGGGGTTCCACCGGGGAGCTGTTTTTT. Translation: CASCRGGGSTGELFF.

CDR3 loop: CASSEGRGPGELFF. In DNA, the CDR3 is TGTGCCAGCAGTGAAGGCAGGGGGCCCGGGGAGCTGTTTTTT. The chain has TRBV2 and TRBJ2-2, with TRBD1 identical over 8 bases. V was clipped by 1 base and J by 6 bases; unmatched bases: 1. Per the germline V gene, CDR1 is SNHLY and CDR2 is FYNNEI. The CDR3 sequence is 14 residues long.

This clone was counted between two and nine times. The V gene is TRBV12-3 or TRBV12-4, the J gene TRBJ1-2, with D possibly being TRBD1 (5 bases). The CDR3 consists of 13 residues. The V end lost 3 bases, the J end lost 8 bases, and 13 bases lay between the germline ends. This chain's CDR3 is CASSFWGEVGYTF. The CDR3 DNA reads as TGTGCCAGCAGTTTTTGGGGGGAGGTCGGCTACACCTTC.

The chain recombines TRBV10-3 with TRBJ2-2; tentative D call: TRBD1 (5 bases). CDR3 length equals 14 residues. CDR1 and CDR2 from the germline V gene are ENHRY and SYGVKD. The V gene lost 2 bases and the J gene lost 3 bases, with 7 bases spanning the gap. The CDR3 region has the DNA TGTGCCATCAGTGAGGCAGGGTACACCGGGGAGCTGTTTTTT. It codes for CAISEAGYTGELFF.

The chain links TRBV13 to TRBJ1-4; D unclear. This CDR3 spans 16 amino acids. Trimming took off 5 bases at V and 6 bases at J, with 19 bases between the two ends. Looked up from germline, CDR1 is PRHDT and CDR2 is FYEKMQ (reference sequence). CDR3 amino acids: CASSRRAGRKDEKLFF. CDR3 nucleotide sequence: TGTGCCAGCAGCAGGAGAGCGGGGAGGAAGGATGAAAAACTGTTTTTT.

The chain joins TRBV11-2 to TRBJ1-1, with D perhaps TRBD1 (5 bases). Trimming cost V 6 bases and J 4 bases, with 15 bases left between them. CDR3 length: 14 amino acids. Germline V gives CDR1 SGHAT, CDR2 FQNNGV. This chain's CDR3 is CASRKRQTSTEAFF. DNA of the CDR3: TGTGCCAGCAGGAAAAGACAGACTTCCACTGAAGCTTTCTTT.

CDR3 sequence reads: CASSNLAGGTDTQYF. The CDR3 coding sequence is TGTGCCAGCAGCAACCTAGCGGGGGGCACAGATACGCAGTATTTT. The chain is built from TRBV7-3 and TRBJ2-3; 10 positions agree with TRBD2. V lost 5 bases, J lost 1 base, and 3 bases stayed unmatched. Germline V gene data show CDR1 as SGHTA and CDR2 as FQGTGA. The CDR3 totals 15 residues. The full variable domain, rest sourced from reference TRBV7-3 and TRBJ2-3, is GAGVSQTPSNKVTEKGKYVELRCDPISGHTALYWYRQSLGQGPEFLIYFQGTGAADDSGLPNDRFFAVRPEGSVSTLKIQRTERGDSAVYLCASSNLAGGTDTQYFGPGTRLTVL.

This chain uses TRBV4-1 with TRBJ2-3; TRBD2 is a possible D gene (5 bases). Germline values: CDR1 MGHRA, CDR2 YSYEKL. Trimming took off 1 base at V and 2 bases at J, with 10 bases between the two ends. CDR3 length: 15 residues. This CDR3 reads CASSQASGHTDTQYF. The DNA for the CDR3 is TGCGCCAGCAGCCAAGCCAGCGGCCACACAGATACGCAGTATTTT.

V and J are TRBV7-9 and TRBJ2-5; 12 positions match TRBD2. CDR1 is SEHNR, CDR2 FQNEAQ, per germline (reference sequence). The CDR3 spans 15 residues. With 5 bases clipped from V and 2 bases from J, the junction kept 3 bases outside the gene matches. The CDR3 sequence: CASSPLAGGQETQYF. The CDR3, as DNA: TGTGCCAGCAGCCCTCTAGCGGGGGGGCAAGAGACCCAGTACTTC.